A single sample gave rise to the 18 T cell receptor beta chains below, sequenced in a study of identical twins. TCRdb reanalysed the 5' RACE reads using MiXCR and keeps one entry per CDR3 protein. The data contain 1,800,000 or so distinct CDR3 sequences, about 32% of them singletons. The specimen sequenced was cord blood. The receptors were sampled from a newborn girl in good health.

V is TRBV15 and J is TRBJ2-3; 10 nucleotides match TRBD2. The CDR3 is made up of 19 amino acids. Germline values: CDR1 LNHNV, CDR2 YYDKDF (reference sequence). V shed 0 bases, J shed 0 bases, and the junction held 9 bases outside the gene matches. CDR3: CATSRDRSSGRPSTDTQYF. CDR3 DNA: TGTGCCACCAGCAGAGATCGGAGTAGCGGGAGGCCTAGCACAGATACGCAGTATTTT. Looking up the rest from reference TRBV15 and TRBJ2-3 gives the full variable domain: DAMVIQNPRYQVTQFGKPVTLSCSQTLNHNVMYWYQQKSSQAPKLLFHYYDKDFNNEADTPDNFQSRRPNTSFCFLDIRSPGLGDTAMYLCATSRDRSSGRPSTDTQYFGPGTRLTVL.

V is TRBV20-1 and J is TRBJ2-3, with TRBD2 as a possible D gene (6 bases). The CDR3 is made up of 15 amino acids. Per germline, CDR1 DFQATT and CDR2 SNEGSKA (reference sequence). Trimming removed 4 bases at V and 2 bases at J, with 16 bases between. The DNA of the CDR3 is TGCAGTGCTACCCATCATGGGGGGATCACAGATACGCAGTATTTT. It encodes CSATHHGGITDTQYF.

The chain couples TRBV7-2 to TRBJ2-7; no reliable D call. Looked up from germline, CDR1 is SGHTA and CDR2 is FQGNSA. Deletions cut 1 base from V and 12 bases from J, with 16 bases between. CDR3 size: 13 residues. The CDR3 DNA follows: TGTGCCAGCAGCTTAGGGTCCCCAAAGACACTGTACTTC. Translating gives CASSLGSPKTLYF.

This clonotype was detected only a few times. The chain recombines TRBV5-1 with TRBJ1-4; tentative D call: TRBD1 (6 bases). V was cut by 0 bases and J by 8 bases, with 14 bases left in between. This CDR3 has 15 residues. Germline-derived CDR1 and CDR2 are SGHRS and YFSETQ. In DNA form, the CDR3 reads TGCGCCAGCAGCTTGGGTAGGGGGGAAGGAGAAAAACTGTTTTTT. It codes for CASSLGRGEGEKLFF.

The chain's CDR3 is CASSLWTSGGNTGELFF. CDR3 bases: TGCGCCAGCAGCCTTTGGACTAGCGGGGGGAACACCGGGGAGCTGTTTTTT. This rearrangement joins TRBV4-1 to TRBJ2-2, with TRBD2 identical over 13 bases. The junction had 3 bases not matched to a gene; V was cut back by 4 bases and J by 1 base. Germline V gives CDR1 MGHRA, CDR2 YSYEKL. This CDR3 is 17 amino acids long.

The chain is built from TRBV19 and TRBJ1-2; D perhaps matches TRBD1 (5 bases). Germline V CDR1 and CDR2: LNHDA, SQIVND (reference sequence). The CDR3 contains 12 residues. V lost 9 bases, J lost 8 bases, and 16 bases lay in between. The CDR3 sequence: CARSREGSGYTF. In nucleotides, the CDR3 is TGTGCCAGGTCCAGGGAGGGGAGCGGCTACACCTTC.

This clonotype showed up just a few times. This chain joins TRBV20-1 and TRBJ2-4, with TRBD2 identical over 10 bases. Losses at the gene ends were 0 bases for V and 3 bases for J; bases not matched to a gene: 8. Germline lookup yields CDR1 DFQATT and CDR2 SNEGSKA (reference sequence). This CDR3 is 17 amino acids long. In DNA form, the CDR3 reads TGCAGTGCTAGAGATCGGCTAGCGGGGGTGTTCAAAAACATTCAGTACTTC. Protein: CSARDRLAGVFKNIQYF.

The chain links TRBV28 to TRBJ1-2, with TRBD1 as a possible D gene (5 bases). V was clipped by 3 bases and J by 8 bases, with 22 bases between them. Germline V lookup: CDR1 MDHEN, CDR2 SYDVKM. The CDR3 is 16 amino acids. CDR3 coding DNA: TGTGCCAGCAGTTTCGGCCTGGGGCTACACCTCGCCGGCTACACCTTC. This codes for CASSFGLGLHLAGYTF.

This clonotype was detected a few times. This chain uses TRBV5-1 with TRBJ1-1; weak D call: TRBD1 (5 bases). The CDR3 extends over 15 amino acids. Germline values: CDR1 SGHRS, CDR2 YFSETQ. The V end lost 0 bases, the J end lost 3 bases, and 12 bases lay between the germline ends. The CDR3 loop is CASSLGGGEYTEAFF. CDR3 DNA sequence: TGCGCCAGCAGCTTGGGCGGGGGGGAGTACACTGAAGCTTTCTTT. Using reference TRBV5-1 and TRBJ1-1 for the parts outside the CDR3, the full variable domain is KAGVTQTPRYLIKTRGQQVTLSCSPISGHRSVSWYQQTPGQGLQFLFEYFSETQRNKGNFPGRFSGRQFSNSRSEMNVSTLELGDSALYLCASSLGGGEYTEAFFGQGTRLTVV.

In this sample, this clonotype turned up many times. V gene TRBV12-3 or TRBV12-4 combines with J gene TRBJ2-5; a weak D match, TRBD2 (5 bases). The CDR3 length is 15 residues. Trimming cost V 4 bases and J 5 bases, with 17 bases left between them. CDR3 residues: CASSSLPRTRETQYF. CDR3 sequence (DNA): TGTGCCAGCAGTTCACTGCCTCGAACTAGGGAGACCCAGTACTTC.

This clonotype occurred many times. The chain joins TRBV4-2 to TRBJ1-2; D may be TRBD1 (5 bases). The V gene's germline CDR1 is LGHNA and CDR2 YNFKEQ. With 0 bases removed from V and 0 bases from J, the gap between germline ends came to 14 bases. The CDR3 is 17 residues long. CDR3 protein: CASSQDTAGWANYGYTF. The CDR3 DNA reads TGTGCCAGCAGCCAAGATACCGCAGGGTGGGCTAACTATGGCTACACCTTC.

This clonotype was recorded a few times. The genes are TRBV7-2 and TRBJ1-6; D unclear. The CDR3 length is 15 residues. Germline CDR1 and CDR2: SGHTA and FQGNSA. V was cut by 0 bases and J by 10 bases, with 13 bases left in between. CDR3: CASSLAKAGESPLHF. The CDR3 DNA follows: TGTGCCAGCAGCTTAGCGAAGGCAGGAGAATCACCCCTCCACTTT.

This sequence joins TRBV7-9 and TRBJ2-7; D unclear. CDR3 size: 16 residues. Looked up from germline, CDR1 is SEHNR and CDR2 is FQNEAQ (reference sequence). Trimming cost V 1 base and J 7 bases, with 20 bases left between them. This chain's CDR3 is CASSLGVPYSYNEQYF. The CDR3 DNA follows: TGTGCCAGCAGCTTAGGCGTCCCCTACTCCTACAATGAGCAGTACTTC.

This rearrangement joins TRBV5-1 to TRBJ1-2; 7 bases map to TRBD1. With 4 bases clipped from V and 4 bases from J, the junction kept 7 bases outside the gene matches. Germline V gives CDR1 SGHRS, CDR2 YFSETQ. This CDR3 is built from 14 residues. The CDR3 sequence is CASSVLQGFYGYTF. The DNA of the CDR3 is TGCGCCAGCAGCGTCTTACAGGGGTTCTATGGCTACACCTTC.

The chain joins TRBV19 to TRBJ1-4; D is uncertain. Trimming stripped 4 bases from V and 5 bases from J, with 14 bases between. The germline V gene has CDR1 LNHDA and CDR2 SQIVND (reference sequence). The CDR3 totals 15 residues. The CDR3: CASSTVGIANEKLFF. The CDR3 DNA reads TGTGCCAGTAGTACCGTCGGGATAGCGAATGAAAAACTGTTTTTT.

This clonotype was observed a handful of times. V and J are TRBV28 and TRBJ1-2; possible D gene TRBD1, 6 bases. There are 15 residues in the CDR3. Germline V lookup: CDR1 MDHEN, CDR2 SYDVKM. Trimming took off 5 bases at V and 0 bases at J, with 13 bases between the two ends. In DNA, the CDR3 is TGTGCCAGCAGTGCGGGGACAACCCCTAACTATGGCTACACCTTC. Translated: CASSAGTTPNYGYTF.

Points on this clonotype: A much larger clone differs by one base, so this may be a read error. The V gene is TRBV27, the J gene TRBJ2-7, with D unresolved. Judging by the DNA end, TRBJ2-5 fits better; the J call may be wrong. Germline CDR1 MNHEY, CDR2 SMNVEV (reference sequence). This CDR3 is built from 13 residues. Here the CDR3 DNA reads TGTGCCAGCATCTCGGGCGTCAAAAAGACCCAGTACTTC. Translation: CASISGVKKTQYF.

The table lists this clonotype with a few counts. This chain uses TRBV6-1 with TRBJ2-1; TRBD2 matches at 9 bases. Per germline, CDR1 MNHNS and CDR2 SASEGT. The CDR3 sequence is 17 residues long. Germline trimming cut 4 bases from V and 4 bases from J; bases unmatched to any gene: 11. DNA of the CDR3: TGTGCCAGCAGTGTACACGGGGCGGGGGGGAAATACAATGAGCAGTTCTTC. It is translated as CASSVHGAGGKYNEQFF.